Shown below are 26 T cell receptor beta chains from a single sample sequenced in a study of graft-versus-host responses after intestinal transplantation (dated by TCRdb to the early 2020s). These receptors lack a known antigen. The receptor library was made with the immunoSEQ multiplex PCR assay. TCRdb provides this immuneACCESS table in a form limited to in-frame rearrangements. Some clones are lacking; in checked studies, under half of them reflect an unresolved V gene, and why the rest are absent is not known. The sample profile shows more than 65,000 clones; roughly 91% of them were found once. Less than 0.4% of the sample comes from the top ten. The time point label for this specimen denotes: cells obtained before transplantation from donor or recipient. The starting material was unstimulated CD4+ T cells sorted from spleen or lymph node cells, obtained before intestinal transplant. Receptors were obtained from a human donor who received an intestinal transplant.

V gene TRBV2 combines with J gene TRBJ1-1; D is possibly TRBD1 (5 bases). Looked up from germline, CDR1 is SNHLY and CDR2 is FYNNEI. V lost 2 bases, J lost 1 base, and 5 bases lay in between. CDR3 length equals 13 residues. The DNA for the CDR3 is TGTGCCAGCAGTGAAAGGGGGAACACTGAAGCTTTCTTT. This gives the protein CASSERGNTEAFF.

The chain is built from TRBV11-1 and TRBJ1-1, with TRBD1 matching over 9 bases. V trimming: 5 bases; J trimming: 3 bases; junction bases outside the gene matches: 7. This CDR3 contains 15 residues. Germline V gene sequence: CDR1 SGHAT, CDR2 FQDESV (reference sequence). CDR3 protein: CASSPRDRVYTEAFF. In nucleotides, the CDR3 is TGTGCCAGCAGCCCCCGGGACAGGGTCTACACTGAAGCTTTCTTT.

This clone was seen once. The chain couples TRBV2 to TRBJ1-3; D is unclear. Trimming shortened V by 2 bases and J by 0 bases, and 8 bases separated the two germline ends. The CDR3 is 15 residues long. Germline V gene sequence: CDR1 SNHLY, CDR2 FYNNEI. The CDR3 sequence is CASSEQESSGNTIYF. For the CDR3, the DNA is TGTGCCAGCAGTGAACAGGAATCCTCTGGAAACACCATATATTTT.

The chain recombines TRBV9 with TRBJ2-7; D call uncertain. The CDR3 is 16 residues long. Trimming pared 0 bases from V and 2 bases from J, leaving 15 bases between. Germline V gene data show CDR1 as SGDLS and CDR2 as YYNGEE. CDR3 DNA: TGTGCCAGCAGCGTAGTGTCCGCGTCCCCCACCTACGAGCAGTACTTC. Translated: CASSVVSASPTYEQYF.

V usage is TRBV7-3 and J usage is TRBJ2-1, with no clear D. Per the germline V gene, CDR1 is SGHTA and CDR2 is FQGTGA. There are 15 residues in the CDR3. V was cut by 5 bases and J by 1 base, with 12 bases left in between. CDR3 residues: CASSPGALSYNEQFF. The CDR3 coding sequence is TGTGCCAGCAGCCCTGGAGCGCTGTCCTACAATGAGCAGTTCTTC.

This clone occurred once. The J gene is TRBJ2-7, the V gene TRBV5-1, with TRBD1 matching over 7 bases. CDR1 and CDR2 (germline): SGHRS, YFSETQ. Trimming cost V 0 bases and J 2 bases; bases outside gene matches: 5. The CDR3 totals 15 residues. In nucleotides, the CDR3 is TGCGCCAGCAGCTTGGGACAGGGTCTCACCTACGAGCAGTACTTC. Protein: CASSLGQGLTYEQYF.

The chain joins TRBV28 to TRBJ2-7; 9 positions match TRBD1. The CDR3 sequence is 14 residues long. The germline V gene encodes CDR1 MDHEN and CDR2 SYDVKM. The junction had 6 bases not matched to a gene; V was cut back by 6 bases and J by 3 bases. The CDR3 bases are TGTGCCAGCAGAAGCGGGACAGGGTTCTACGAGCAGTACTTC. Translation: CASRSGTGFYEQYF.

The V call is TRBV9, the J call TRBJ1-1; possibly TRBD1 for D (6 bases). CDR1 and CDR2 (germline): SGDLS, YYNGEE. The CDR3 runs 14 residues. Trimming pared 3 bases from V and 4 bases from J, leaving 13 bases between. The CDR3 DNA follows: TGTGCCAGCAGCGCTTCAGGGGTGGGCACTGAAGCTTTCTTT. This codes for CASSASGVGTEAFF.

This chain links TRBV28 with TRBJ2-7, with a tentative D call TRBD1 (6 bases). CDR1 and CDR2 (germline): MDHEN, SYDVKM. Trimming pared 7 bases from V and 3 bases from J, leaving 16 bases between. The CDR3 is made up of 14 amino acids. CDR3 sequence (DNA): TGTGCCAGCACCCCTGGGGGCGCGGTCTACGAGCAGTACTTC. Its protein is CASTPGGAVYEQYF.

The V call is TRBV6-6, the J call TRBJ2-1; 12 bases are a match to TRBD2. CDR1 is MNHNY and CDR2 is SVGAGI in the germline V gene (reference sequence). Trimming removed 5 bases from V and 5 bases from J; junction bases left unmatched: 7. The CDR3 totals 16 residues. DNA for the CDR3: TGTGCCAGCAGTAGGCTAGCGGGAGGGCGGAACAATGAGCAGTTCTTC. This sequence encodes CASSRLAGGRNNEQFF.

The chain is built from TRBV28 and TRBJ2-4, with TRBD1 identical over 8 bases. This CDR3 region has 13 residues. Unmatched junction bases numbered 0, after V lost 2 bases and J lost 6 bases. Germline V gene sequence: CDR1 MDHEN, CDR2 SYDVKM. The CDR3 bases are TGTGCCAGCAGTTTACAGGGGGCAAACATTCAGTACTTC. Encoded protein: CASSLQGANIQYF.

This CDR3 is CASSLVQGDYGYTF. The CDR3 DNA reads TGTGCCAGCAGCTTAGTACAGGGTGACTATGGCTACACCTTC. The rearrangement joins TRBV11-2 to TRBJ1-2, with D possibly matching TRBD1 (6 bases). The CDR3 has 14 residues. V gave up 1 base and J gave up 3 bases, with 9 bases separating them. CDR1 and CDR2 (germline): SGHAT, FQNNGV.

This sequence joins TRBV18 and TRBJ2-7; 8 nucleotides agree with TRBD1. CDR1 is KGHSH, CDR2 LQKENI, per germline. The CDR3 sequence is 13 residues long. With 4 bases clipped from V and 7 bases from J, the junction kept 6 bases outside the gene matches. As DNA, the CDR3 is TGTGCCAGCTCACAGACAGGGGACAGTGAGCAGTACTTC. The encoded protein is CASSQTGDSEQYF.

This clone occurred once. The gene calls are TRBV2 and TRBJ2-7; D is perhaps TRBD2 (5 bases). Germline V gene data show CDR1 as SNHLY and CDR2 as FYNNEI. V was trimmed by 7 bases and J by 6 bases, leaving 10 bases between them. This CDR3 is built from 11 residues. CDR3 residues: CASKRGFEQYF. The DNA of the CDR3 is TGTGCCAGCAAACGAGGGTTCGAGCAGTACTTC. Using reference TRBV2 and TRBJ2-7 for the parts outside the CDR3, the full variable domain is EPEVTQTPSHQVTQMGQEVILRCVPISNHLYFYWYRQILGQKVEFLVSFYNNEISEKSEIFDDQFSVERPDGSNFTLKIRSTKLEDSAMYFCASKRGFEQYFGPGTRLTVT.

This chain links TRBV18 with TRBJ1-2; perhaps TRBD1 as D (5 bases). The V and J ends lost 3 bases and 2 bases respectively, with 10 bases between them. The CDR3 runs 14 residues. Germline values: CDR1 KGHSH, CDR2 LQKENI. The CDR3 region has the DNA TGTGCCAGCTCACCCCTAGACAGAAACTATGGCTACACCTTC. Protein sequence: CASSPLDRNYGYTF. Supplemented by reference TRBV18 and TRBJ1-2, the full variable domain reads NAGVMQNPRHLVRRRGQEARLRCSPMKGHSHVYWYRQLPEEGLKFMVYLQKENIIDESGMPKERFSAEFPKEGPSILRIQQVVRGDSAAYFCASSPLDRNYGYTFGSGTRLTVV.

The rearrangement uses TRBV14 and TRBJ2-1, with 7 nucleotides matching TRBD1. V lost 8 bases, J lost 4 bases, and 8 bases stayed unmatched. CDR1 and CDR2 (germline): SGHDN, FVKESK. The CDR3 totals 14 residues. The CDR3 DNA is TGTGCCAGCGGCCGGGACAGTTTGTACAATGAGCAGTTCTTC. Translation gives CASGRDSLYNEQFF.

The CDR3 spells CASRPGQGGVLTF. The CDR3 coding sequence is TGTGCCAGCAGGCCGGGACAGGGAGGGGTCCTGACTTTC. The chain employs TRBV6-1 and TRBJ2-6, with 9 bases that match TRBD1. Germline CDR1 MNHNS, CDR2 SASEGT. V was clipped by 6 bases and J by 13 bases; unmatched bases: 7. The CDR3 spans 13 residues.

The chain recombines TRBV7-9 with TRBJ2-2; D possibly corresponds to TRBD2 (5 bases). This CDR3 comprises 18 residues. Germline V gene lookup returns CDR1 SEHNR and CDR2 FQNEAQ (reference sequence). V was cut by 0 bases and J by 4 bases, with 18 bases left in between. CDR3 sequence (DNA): TGTGCCAGCAGCTTAGCAGGGCGTGGCCTAGCTTTCACCGGGGAGCTGTTTTTT. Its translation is CASSLAGRGLAFTGELFF.

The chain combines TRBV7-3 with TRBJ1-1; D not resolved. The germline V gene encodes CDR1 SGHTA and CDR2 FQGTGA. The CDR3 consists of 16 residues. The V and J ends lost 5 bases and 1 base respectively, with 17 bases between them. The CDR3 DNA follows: TGTGCCAGCAGCCCAATTGGCGGGAGGGAGAACACTGAAGCTTTCTTT. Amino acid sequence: CASSPIGGRENTEAFF.

CDR3 region: CAISEGTGGSSGANVLTF. In DNA form, the CDR3 reads TGTGCCATCAGTGAAGGGACAGGGGGCAGCTCTGGGGCCAACGTCCTGACTTTC. V gene TRBV10-3 combines with J gene TRBJ2-6, with 12 bases fitting TRBD1. CDR1 is ENHRY and CDR2 is SYGVKD in the germline V gene. CDR3 length: 18 residues. The V gene end was trimmed by 3 bases and the J gene end by 0 bases; junction bases not matched to a gene: 3.

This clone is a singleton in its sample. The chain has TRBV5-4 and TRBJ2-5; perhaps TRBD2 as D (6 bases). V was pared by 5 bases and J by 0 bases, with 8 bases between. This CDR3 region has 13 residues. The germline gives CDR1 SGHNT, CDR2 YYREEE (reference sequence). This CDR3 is CASRKRDQETQYF. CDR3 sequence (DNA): TGTGCCAGCAGGAAGCGGGACCAAGAGACCCAGTACTTC.

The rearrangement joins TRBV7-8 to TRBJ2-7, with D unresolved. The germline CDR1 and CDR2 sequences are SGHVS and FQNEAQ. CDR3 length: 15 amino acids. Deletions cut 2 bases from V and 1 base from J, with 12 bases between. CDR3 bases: TGTGCCAGCAGCTTAATCCGGGTACCATCCTACGAGCAGTACTTC. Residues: CASSLIRVPSYEQYF.

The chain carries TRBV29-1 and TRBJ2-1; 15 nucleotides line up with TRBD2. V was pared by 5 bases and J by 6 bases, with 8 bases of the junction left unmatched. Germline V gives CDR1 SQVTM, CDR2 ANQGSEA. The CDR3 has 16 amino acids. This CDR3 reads CSVTGLAGGPINEQFF. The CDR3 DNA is TGCAGCGTTACAGGACTAGCGGGAGGGCCGATCAATGAGCAGTTCTTC.

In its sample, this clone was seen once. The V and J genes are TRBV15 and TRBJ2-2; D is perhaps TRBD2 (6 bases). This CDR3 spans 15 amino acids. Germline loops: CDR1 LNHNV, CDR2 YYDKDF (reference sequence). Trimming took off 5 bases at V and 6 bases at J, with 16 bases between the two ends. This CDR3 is CATSASGVVAGELFF. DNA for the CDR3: TGTGCCACCAGCGCTTCGGGGGTCGTCGCCGGGGAGCTGTTTTTT.

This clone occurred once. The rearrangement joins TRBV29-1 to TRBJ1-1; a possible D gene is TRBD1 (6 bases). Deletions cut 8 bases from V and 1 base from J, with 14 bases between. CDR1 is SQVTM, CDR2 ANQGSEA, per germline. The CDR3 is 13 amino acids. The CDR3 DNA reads TGCAGCTGCACCGGACAGACGAACACTGAAGCTTTCTTT. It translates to CSCTGQTNTEAFF. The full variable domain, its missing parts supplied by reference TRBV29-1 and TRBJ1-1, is SAVISQKPSRDICQRGTSLTIQCQVDSQVTMMFWYRQQPGQSLTLIATANQGSEATYESGFVIDKFPISRPNLTFSTLTVSNMSPEDSSIYLCSCTGQTNTEAFFGQGTRLTVV.

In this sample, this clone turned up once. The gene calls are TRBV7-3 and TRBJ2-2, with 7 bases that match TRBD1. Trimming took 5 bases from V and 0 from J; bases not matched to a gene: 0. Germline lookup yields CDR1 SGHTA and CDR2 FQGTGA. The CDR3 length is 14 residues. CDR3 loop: CASSTGANTGELFF. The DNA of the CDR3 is TGTGCCAGCAGCACAGGGGCGAACACCGGGGAGCTGTTTTTT.